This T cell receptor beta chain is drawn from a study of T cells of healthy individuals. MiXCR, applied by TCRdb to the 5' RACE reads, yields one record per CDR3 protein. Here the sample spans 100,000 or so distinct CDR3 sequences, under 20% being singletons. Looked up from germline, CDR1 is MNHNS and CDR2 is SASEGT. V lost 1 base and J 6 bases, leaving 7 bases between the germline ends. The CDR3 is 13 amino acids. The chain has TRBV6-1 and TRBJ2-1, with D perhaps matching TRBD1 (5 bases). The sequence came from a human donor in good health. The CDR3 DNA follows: TGTGCCAGCAGTGAAGAAGGGGTCAATGAGCAGTTCTTC. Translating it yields CASSEEGVNEQFF.